A single sample is the source of the 21 T cell receptor beta chains below, sequenced in a study of regulatory and conventional T cells in RAG deficiency (dated by TCRdb to 2017 to 2019). Before genomic DNA was extracted, regulatory T cells were isolated from blood as CD4+CD25-high CD127-low cells. Libraries were constructed by the immunoSEQ multiplex PCR assay. TCRdb limited this immuneACCESS table to in-frame rearrangements with V and J called. A share of clones is missing; checked studies link under half to unresolved V genes, and the rest is unexplained. The sample table contains more than 9,500 clones; only one count was recorded for 94% of them. Approximately 1.5% of the sample goes to the ten largest clones. The sample also formed part of further work on regulatory T cells. The second study, in turn, reports: The multiplex PCR used 52 forward TRBV primers and 13 reverse TRBJ primers, with assay-based and computational corrections for amplification bias.

Sequenced sample: CD127- CD25+ CD4+ Tregs sorted from blood. The receptors come from a human donor in good health.

The V gene is TRBV6-6, the J gene TRBJ2-7; no clear D gene. Trimming took 5 bases from V and 5 from J, leaving 4 bases between them. The CDR3 covers 10 residues. CDR1 is MNHNY, CDR2 SVGAGI, per germline (reference sequence). The CDR3 spells CASSRDEQYF. CDR3 sequence (DNA): TGTGCCAGCAGTCGGGACGAGCAGTACTTC.

The V and J genes are TRBV4-1 and TRBJ1-5, with D unclear. The V gene lost 0 bases and the J gene lost 6 bases, with 15 bases spanning the gap. Germline CDR1 MGHRA, CDR2 YSYEKL. The CDR3 extends over 16 amino acids. The CDR3 DNA is TGCGCCAGCAGCCAAGATACCGGGGTTCCACTTCAGCCCCAGCATTTT. This gives the protein CASSQDTGVPLQPQHF.

The rearrangement links TRBV9 to TRBJ1-2, with D possibly TRBD1 on 5 matching bases. Germline V CDR1 and CDR2: SGDLS, YYNGEE. V dropped 3 bases and J dropped 7 bases, with 10 bases sitting between them. This CDR3 has 12 amino acids. DNA of the CDR3: TGTGCCAGCAGCGGGGGGGGACTTGGCTACACCTTC. Its translation: CASSGGGLGYTF.

The chain couples TRBV5-1 to TRBJ2-7, with TRBD2 matching over 8 bases. Looked up from germline, CDR1 is SGHRS and CDR2 is YFSETQ. V dropped 0 bases and J dropped 12; count of bases not matched to a gene: 8. CDR3 length: 13 amino acids. The CDR3 DNA reads as TGCGCCAGCAGCTTGGGGGTAGCGGGGACCCCGTACTTC. Protein: CASSLGVAGTPYF. The full variable domain, with the rest looked up from reference TRBV5-1 and TRBJ2-7, is KAGVTQTPRYLIKTRGQQVTLSCSPISGHRSVSWYQQTPGQGLQFLFEYFSETQRNKGNFPGRFSGRQFSNSRSEMNVSTLELGDSALYLCASSLGVAGTPYFGPGTRLTVT.

The genes are TRBV27 and TRBJ1-5; 9 positions agree with TRBD1. The CDR3 loop spans 17 amino acids. V was pared by 4 bases and J by 0 bases, with 7 bases of the junction left unmatched. The germline V gene encodes CDR1 MNHEY and CDR2 SMNVEV (reference sequence). The CDR3 bases are TGTGCCAGCAGTTCGAACAGGGGGCCTAATAGCAATCAGCCCCAGCATTTT. This codes for CASSSNRGPNSNQPQHF.

This chain links TRBV7-9 with TRBJ2-1, with TRBD2 as a possible D gene (5 bases). V shed 2 bases and J shed 2 bases, with 10 bases lying between them. Per germline, CDR1 SEHNR and CDR2 FQNEAQ (reference sequence). The CDR3 has 15 amino acids. CDR3 protein: CASSLRGLTYNEQFF. Written as DNA, the CDR3 is TGTGCCAGCAGCTTACGAGGGCTCACCTACAATGAGCAGTTCTTC.

V is TRBV11-2 and J is TRBJ2-3; TRBD2 agrees at 7 bases. With V trimmed by 7 bases and J by 3 bases, 10 bases remained unmatched. Germline values: CDR1 SGHAT, CDR2 FQNNGV. This CDR3 spans 15 amino acids. CDR3 bases: TGTGCCAGCAACATTAGAGCGGGGAAGACAGATACGCAGTATTTT. Residues: CASNIRAGKTDTQYF.

V is TRBV5-1 and J is TRBJ1-2; D perhaps matches TRBD1 (6 bases). The V gene's germline CDR1 is SGHRS and CDR2 YFSETQ. V gave up 0 bases and J gave up 6 bases, with 9 bases separating them. CDR3 length: 13 residues. The CDR3 bases are TGCGCCAGCAGCTTGGACAGGGTTAATGGCTACACCTTC. It encodes CASSLDRVNGYTF.

The chain employs TRBV9 and TRBJ1-4; D unresolved. The V end was cut by 0 bases, the J end by 8 bases, with 17 bases between. Per the germline V gene, CDR1 is SGDLS and CDR2 is YYNGEE. The CDR3 runs 16 residues. The DNA for the CDR3 is TGTGCCAGCAGCGTAGGACCAAGAGGAAAGGAAGAAAAACTGTTTTTT. Translated: CASSVGPRGKEEKLFF.

J is TRBJ2-3 and V is TRBV19; D may be TRBD1 (6 bases). Trimming cost V 6 bases and J 5 bases, with 9 bases left between them. The V gene's germline CDR1 is LNHDA and CDR2 SQIVND (reference sequence). CDR3 length equals 12 residues. CDR3 sequence: CASRPDRDTQYF. The CDR3 DNA reads TGTGCCAGTAGACCGGACAGAGATACGCAGTATTTT. Full variable domain (remainder filled in from reference TRBV19 and TRBJ2-3): DGGITQSPKYLFRKEGQNVTLSCEQNLNHDAMYWYRQDPGQGLRLIYYSQIVNDFQKGDIAEGYSVSREKKESFPLTVTSAQKNPTAFYLCASRPDRDTQYFGPGTRLTVL.

This chain uses TRBV2 with TRBJ1-3; weak D call: TRBD1 (5 bases). Trimming cost V 2 bases and J 0 bases, with 8 bases left between them. This CDR3 contains 15 residues. Germline V gives CDR1 SNHLY, CDR2 FYNNEI. This CDR3 is CASSEQGHSGNTIYF. The CDR3 coding sequence is TGTGCCAGCAGTGAACAGGGCCACTCTGGAAACACCATATATTTT.

This chain links TRBV11-2 with TRBJ2-5, with D possibly matching TRBD2 (7 bases). The V and J ends lost 1 base and 6 bases respectively, with 15 bases between them. Germline assignment: CDR1 SGHAT and CDR2 FQNNGV. The CDR3 contains 15 residues. In nucleotides, the CDR3 is TGTGCCAGCAGCTTAGTGGGGGGGGCGGCCAAGACCCAGTACTTC. It yields the protein CASSLVGGAAKTQYF.

The CDR3 DNA is TGTGCCAGCAGCTTCAGGGCCTATGGCTACACCTTC. It encodes CASSFRAYGYTF. The chain recombines TRBV7-9 with TRBJ1-2, with D possibly TRBD1 on 5 matching bases. Trimming shortened V by 3 bases and J by 4 bases, and 6 bases separated the two germline ends. Per germline, CDR1 SEHNR and CDR2 FQNEAQ (reference sequence). CDR3 size: 12 residues.

The chain carries TRBV5-1 and TRBJ2-2, with D possibly matching TRBD1 (5 bases). The germline gives CDR1 SGHRS, CDR2 YFSETQ. There are 16 residues in the CDR3. V shed 1 base and J shed 7 bases, with 17 bases lying between them. This CDR3 reads CASSLRGWVSGGELFF. CDR3 DNA sequence: TGCGCCAGCAGCTTGAGGGGATGGGTGTCTGGCGGGGAGCTGTTTTTT.

This clone was counted a few times. The rearrangement links TRBV2 to TRBJ1-4; 9 bases fit TRBD1. CDR3 size: 16 residues. Trimming at V came to 2 bases and at J to 7 bases, leaving 8 bases not matched to a gene. CDR1 and CDR2 (germline): SNHLY, FYNNEI. CDR3 sequence (DNA): TGTGCCAGCAGTGAATTCGGGGGACAGGGTGGTGAAAAACTGTTTTTT. Amino acid sequence: CASSEFGGQGGEKLFF.

The chain has TRBV6-6 and TRBJ2-3, with D hard to call. The germline gives CDR1 MNHNY, CDR2 SVGAGI (reference sequence). V gave up 8 bases and J gave up 6 bases, with 9 bases separating them. This CDR3 region has 11 residues. The CDR3 reads CASRTRDTQYF. CDR3 sequence (DNA): TGTGCCAGCCGCACGAGGGATACGCAGTATTTT.

The chain is built from TRBV6-5 and TRBJ2-4, with 8 nucleotides matching TRBD1. The V gene's germline CDR1 is MNHEY and CDR2 SVGAGI. The CDR3 spans 15 residues. V was clipped by 0 bases and J by 6 bases; unmatched bases: 4. DNA of the CDR3: TGTGCCAGCAGTTACTCGGGACAGGAGACAAACATTCAGTACTTC. Its protein product is CASSYSGQETNIQYF.

The chain recombines TRBV7-9 with TRBJ1-2, with D unclear. Germline V gives CDR1 SEHNR, CDR2 FQNEAQ (reference sequence). The V end lost 3 bases, the J end lost 8 bases, and 7 bases lay between the germline ends. CDR3 length: 11 residues. CDR3 residues: CASSFQYGYTF. The CDR3 nucleotides read TGTGCCAGCAGCTTCCAGTACGGCTACACCTTC.

V is TRBV5-1 and J is TRBJ2-7, with D unresolved. This CDR3 region has 11 residues. The germline V gene has CDR1 SGHRS and CDR2 YFSETQ. V was shortened by 4 bases and J by 6 bases, with 8 bases between the two germline ends. For the CDR3, the DNA is TGCGCCAGCAGCATCCACGGCGAGCAGTACTTC. As protein: CASSIHGEQYF.

The rearrangement joins TRBV7-9 to TRBJ2-1, with TRBD1 matching over 9 bases. V shed 5 bases and J 1 base; nucleotides not matched to a gene: 12. Germline CDR1 reads SEHNR; CDR2 reads FQNEAQ (reference sequence). CDR3 size: 18 residues. The CDR3 region has the DNA TGTGCCAGCAGCCGAAAAAGAGGACAGGGGCGTTCCTACAATGAGCAGTTCTTC. Encoded protein: CASSRKRGQGRSYNEQFF.

The chain is built from TRBV4-1 and TRBJ2-7, with D maybe TRBD1 (6 bases). The germline CDR1 and CDR2 sequences are MGHRA and YSYEKL. Trimming took off 5 bases at V and 0 bases at J, with 14 bases between the two ends. The CDR3 loop spans 15 amino acids. The chain's CDR3 is CASSALGQSSYEQYF. In DNA form, the CDR3 reads TGCGCCAGCAGCGCCTTAGGACAGAGCTCCTACGAGCAGTACTTC.